This T cell receptor beta chain was observed in a study of metastatic and nonmetastatic thyroid tumors. As for the study in general: Peripheral blood and tumor or nodule samples from malignant and benign thyroid patients were compared.

CDR3 length equals 13 residues. V was pared by 3 bases and J by 5 bases, with 10 bases between. Germline CDR1 and CDR2: MNHEY and SVGEGT. A few counts support this clone. Its target is unknown. In the original workflow: Clinicopathological groups of papillary thyroid cancer showed CDR3 differences that were used to build a distant-metastasis classifier. MiXCR re-clonotyped the PCR reads for TCRdb. The V and J calls reflect TCRdb's pipeline rather than the authors' work. The repertoire consists of about 20,000 clones, with under 25% occurring once and the leading ten covering around 7.8%. Study observations and caveats: Reportedly, malignant thyroid tumors had significantly higher TCR beta diversity than benign nodules, in blood and tumor.

Patients underwent thyroid surgery, and none had received any treatment before it. This receptor was identified in a female donor with papillary thyroid cancer or a benign thyroid nodule (not recorded which). Some clones in this sample may be carry-over from other donors' samples. The specimen was adjacent normal tissue. The chain combines TRBV6-2 or TRBV6-3 with TRBJ2-5; a weak D match, TRBD1 (5 bases). The CDR3 is CASSYQGLETQYF. DNA for the CDR3: TGTGCCAGCAGTTATCAGGGTTTGGAGACCCAGTACTTC.